These 21 T cell receptor beta chains were all obtained from the same sample, sequenced in a study of early T cells in non-severe SARS-CoV-2 infection. TCRdb reanalysed the 5' RACE reads using MiXCR and keeps one entry per CDR3 protein. The repertoire consists of roughly 41,000 distinct CDR3 sequences, with 5.8% occurring once and the leading ten covering roughly 25%. The sample comprised whole blood. These receptor sequences come from an adult who was a healthcare worker with PCR-confirmed SARS-CoV-2 infection or an uninfected control (not recorded which).

This rearrangement joins TRBV4-3 to TRBJ2-1; no clear D. V dropped 0 bases and J dropped 6 bases, with 9 bases sitting between them. The V gene's germline CDR1 is LGHNA and CDR2 YSLEER. The CDR3 length is 14 residues. CDR3 amino acids: CASSQEYTSNEQFF. As DNA, the CDR3 is TGCGCCAGCAGCCAAGAATACACCTCCAATGAGCAGTTCTTC.

The chain joins TRBV19 to TRBJ2-5; tentatively, D is TRBD1 or TRBD2 (6 bases each). The germline CDR1 and CDR2 sequences are LNHDA and SQIVND (reference sequence). The CDR3 has 14 amino acids. Trimming took 3 bases from V and 2 from J, leaving 10 bases between them. The CDR3 nucleotides are TGTGCCAGTAGTATCGGGGGCAGACAAGAGACCCAGTACTTC. Translation: CASSIGGRQETQYF. Looking up the rest from reference TRBV19 and TRBJ2-5 gives the full variable domain: DGGITQSPKYLFRKEGQNVTLSCEQNLNHDAMYWYRQDPGQGLRLIYYSQIVNDFQKGDIAEGYSVSREKKESFPLTVTSAQKNPTAFYLCASSIGGRQETQYFGPGTRLLVL.

Ten or more counts support this clonotype. The V and J genes are TRBV20-1 and TRBJ1-1; 9 bases line up with TRBD1. Germline CDR1 and CDR2: DFQATT and SNEGSKA (reference sequence). This CDR3 has 16 amino acids. Trimming at V came to 6 bases and at J to 1 base, leaving 12 bases not matched to a gene. The CDR3 DNA reads as TGCAGTGCCCCTCGTCCCGGGACAGGGTCGAACACTGAAGCTTTCTTT. Protein product: CSAPRPGTGSNTEAFF.

In its sample, this clonotype was seen many times. This sequence joins TRBV5-1 and TRBJ2-1; 9 bases agree with TRBD2. The CDR3 covers 13 residues. V shed 0 bases and J 16 bases; nucleotides not matched to a gene: 8. Germline CDR1 and CDR2: SGHRS and YFSETQ. DNA of the CDR3: TGCGCCAGCAGCTTGGATGATGCGGGGGGGCTTTTCTTC. It codes for CASSLDDAGGLFF.

This clonotype came up many times. The V and J genes are TRBV5-1 and TRBJ2-2; the match to TRBD2 covers 7 bases. The CDR3 is made up of 16 amino acids. Germline V gene sequence: CDR1 SGHRS, CDR2 YFSETQ. J gave up 5 bases and V 4 bases, and 11 bases lay outside the gene matches. The CDR3 nucleotides read TGCGCCAGCAGCCCCGCGGGGGTAAGGGAAACCGGGGAGCTGTTTTTT. It encodes CASSPAGVRETGELFF.

This clonotype has just a few counts. This clone may be a read error of a much larger clone one base away. The chain uses TRBV20-1 and TRBJ2-1, with 10 nucleotides matching TRBD2. Trimming cost V 2 bases and J 7 bases; bases outside gene matches: 8. Germline CDR1 reads DFQATT; CDR2 reads SNEGSKA (reference sequence). This CDR3 is built from 15 residues. The DNA for the CDR3 is TGCAGTGCTAGACTAGCGGGAGAGCCTTGGAATGAGCAGTTCTTC. Its translation is CSARLAGEPWNEQFF.

This clonotype came up a few times. The chain couples TRBV25-1 to TRBJ1-5, with D perhaps TRBD1 (6 bases). V was pared by 6 bases and J by 4 bases, with 13 bases between. CDR3 length: 14 amino acids. Germline V gives CDR1 MGHDK, CDR2 SYGVNS. The CDR3 spells CASRAQGGNQPQHF. DNA for the CDR3: TGTGCCAGCAGAGCACAGGGTGGTAATCAGCCCCAGCATTTT. Based on the CDR3 plus reference TRBV25-1 and TRBJ1-5, the full variable domain is EADIYQTPRYLVIGTGKKITLECSQTMGHDKMYWYQQDPGMELHLIHYSYGVNSTEKGDLSSESTVSRIRTEHFPLTLESARPSHTSQYLCASRAQGGNQPQHFGDGTRLSIL.

Turning to this clonotype: The junction departs from germline at one end; a sequencing error may be responsible. The gene calls are TRBV4-2 and TRBJ2-2, with 7 positions matching TRBD1. CDR3 size: 16 residues. Germline lookup yields CDR1 LGHNA and CDR2 YNFKEQ. CDR3 nucleotides: TGTGCCAGCAGCCAAGAGTTTTCAGGGGGTACCGGGGAGCTGGTTTTT. Protein: CASSQEFSGGTGELVF.

This clonotype was counted a few times. V usage is TRBV9 and J usage is TRBJ2-1; 10 bases map to TRBD1. Germline V gene lookup returns CDR1 SGDLS and CDR2 YYNGEE. The CDR3 extends over 14 amino acids. The V segment lost 4 bases and the J segment 8 bases; nucleotides outside the gene matches: 6. DNA for the CDR3: TGTGCCAGCAGCCCACAGACAGGGGGCTATGAGCAGTTCTTC. Its protein product is CASSPQTGGYEQFF.

This clonotype showed up just a few times. This sequence joins TRBV12-5 and TRBJ1-4; possible D gene TRBD1, 6 bases. In germline, CDR1 is LGHNT, CDR2 FRNRAP. V lost 5 bases to trimming and J lost 6 bases, with 13 bases between them. This CDR3 has 14 amino acids. The CDR3 coding sequence is TGTGCTAGTGGTACCGGACAGAGCGATGAAAAACTGTTTTTT. This translates into CASGTGQSDEKLFF.

This clonotype occurred many times. The V gene is TRBV2, the J gene TRBJ2-1; D call uncertain. Per germline, CDR1 SNHLY and CDR2 FYNNEI. The CDR3 runs 15 residues. V dropped 1 base and J dropped 4 bases, with 11 bases sitting between them. The CDR3 DNA is TGTGCCAGCAGTGAAGGGAGTCAGGTATACAATGAGCAGTTCTTC. Translated, it gives CASSEGSQVYNEQFF.

This clonotype was detected ten times or more. The CDR3 coding sequence is TGTGCCAGCAGTACCAAAAACATTCAGTACTTC. This translates into CASSTKNIQYF. The chain uses TRBV6-2 or TRBV6-3 and TRBJ2-4; D is unresolved. There are 11 residues in the CDR3. Germline CDR1 and CDR2: MNHEY and SVGEGT. V lost 5 bases to trimming and J lost 2 bases, with 1 base between them.

This clonotype was seen ten or more times. The V gene is TRBV12-3 or TRBV12-4, the J gene TRBJ2-5; D is unclear. The V and J ends lost 6 bases and 1 base respectively, with 12 bases between them. CDR3 length: 14 amino acids. The CDR3, as DNA: TGTGCCAGCAGCCCCAGCCGAACCCAAGAGACCCAGTACTTC. Protein sequence: CASSPSRTQETQYF.

The chain recombines TRBV28 with TRBJ2-1; unclear D gene. Looked up from germline, CDR1 is MDHEN and CDR2 is SYDVKM. The CDR3 covers 14 residues. V was clipped by 6 bases and J by 5 bases, with 14 bases between them. The CDR3 protein is CASSPSSADNEQFF. The CDR3 region has the DNA TGTGCCAGCAGCCCGTCCAGCGCAGACAATGAGCAGTTCTTC.

This clonotype has at least ten counts. CDR3 in DNA: TGTGCCATCAGCACTAGCGGGGGGACGAACACCGGGGAGCTGTTTTTT. Translation gives CAISTSGGTNTGELFF. J is TRBJ2-2 and V is TRBV10-3; TRBD2 matches 12 bases. With 6 bases clipped from V and 0 bases from J, the junction kept 2 bases outside the gene matches. Germline assignment: CDR1 ENHRY and CDR2 SYGVKD. This CDR3 spans 16 amino acids.

This clonotype was observed a few times. The gene calls are TRBV29-1 and TRBJ1-1, with D tentatively TRBD1 (5 bases). The CDR3 is 14 residues long. The germline CDR1 and CDR2 sequences are SQVTM and ANQGSEA. Trimming took 7 bases from V and 3 from J, leaving 18 bases between them. The CDR3 bases are TGCAGCGCCAATTTTCCAGGGAGGGACACTGAAGCTTTCTTT. Its translation is CSANFPGRDTEAFF.

This clonotype was seen at least ten times. CDR3 region: CASSYRREGRHEQYF. The CDR3 bases are TGTGCCAGCAGTTATCGGCGGGAGGGCAGGCACGAGCAGTACTTC. J is TRBJ2-7 and V is TRBV6-5; TRBD2 agrees at 9 bases. V dropped 3 bases and J dropped 5; count of bases not matched to a gene: 8. CDR3 length: 15 residues. Germline V gene sequence: CDR1 MNHEY, CDR2 SVGAGI.

This clonotype was seen only a few times. This sequence joins TRBV7-2 and TRBJ2-4; TRBD2 matches at 11 bases. Germline V gene data show CDR1 as SGHTA and CDR2 as FQGNSA. V gave up 3 bases and J gave up 7 bases; unmatched junction bases: 5. This CDR3 contains 15 residues. The CDR3 DNA reads TGTGCCAGCAGCTTCCCCACTAGCGGGAGTAACATTCAGTACTTC. Protein product: CASSFPTSGSNIQYF.

This clonotype appeared many times. The CDR3 sequence is CSVLLPGQGRTGELFF. The CDR3 DNA reads as TGCAGCGTTCTCTTGCCGGGACAGGGACGAACCGGGGAGCTGTTTTTT. The chain carries TRBV29-1 and TRBJ2-2; TRBD1 matches at 9 bases. V lost 5 bases, J lost 5 bases, and 12 bases stayed unmatched. CDR1 is SQVTM, CDR2 ANQGSEA, per germline. There are 16 residues in the CDR3.

This clonotype was detected a few times. This chain uses TRBV2 with TRBJ2-2; tentatively, D is TRBD1 (5 bases). The CDR3 has 13 residues. CDR1 SNHLY and CDR2 FYNNEI come from the germline V gene. Trimming left V 11 bases short and J 8 bases short, with 18 bases between. This CDR3 is CADSQWLTGELFF. In DNA form, the CDR3 reads TGTGCCGACAGTCAGTGGCTAACTGGGGAGCTGTTTTTT.

There are many counts of this clonotype. The CDR3: CASSARTSGGSNTGELFF. The CDR3 nucleotides are TGTGCCAGCAGCGCCAGGACTAGCGGGGGCTCGAACACCGGGGAGCTGTTTTTT. The chain is built from TRBV7-6 and TRBJ2-2, with 13 bases identical to TRBD2. Germline CDR1 is SGHVS and CDR2 is FNYEAQ. V trimming: 5 bases; J trimming: 0 bases; junction bases outside the gene matches: 6. The length of the CDR3 is 18 residues.